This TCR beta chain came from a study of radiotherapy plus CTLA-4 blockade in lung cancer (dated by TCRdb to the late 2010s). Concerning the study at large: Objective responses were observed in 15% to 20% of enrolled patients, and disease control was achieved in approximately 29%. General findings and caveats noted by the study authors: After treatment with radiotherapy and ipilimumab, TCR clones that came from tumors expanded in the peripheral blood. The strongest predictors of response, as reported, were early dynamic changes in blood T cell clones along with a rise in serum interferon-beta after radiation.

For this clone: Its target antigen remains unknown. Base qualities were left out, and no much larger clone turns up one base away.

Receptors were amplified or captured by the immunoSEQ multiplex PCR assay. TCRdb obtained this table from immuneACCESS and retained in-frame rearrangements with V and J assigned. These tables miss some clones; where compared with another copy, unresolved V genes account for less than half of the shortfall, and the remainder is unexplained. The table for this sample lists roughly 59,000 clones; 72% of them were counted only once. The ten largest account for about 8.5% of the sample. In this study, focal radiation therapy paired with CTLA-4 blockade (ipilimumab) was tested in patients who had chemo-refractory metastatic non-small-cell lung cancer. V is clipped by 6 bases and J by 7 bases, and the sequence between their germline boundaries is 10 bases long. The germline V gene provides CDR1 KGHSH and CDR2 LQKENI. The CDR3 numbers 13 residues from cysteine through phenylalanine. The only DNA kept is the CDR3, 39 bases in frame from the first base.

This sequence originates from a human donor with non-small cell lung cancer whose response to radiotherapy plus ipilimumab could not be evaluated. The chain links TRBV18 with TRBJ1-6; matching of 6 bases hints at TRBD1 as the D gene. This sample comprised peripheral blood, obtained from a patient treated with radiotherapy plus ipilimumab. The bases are TGTGCCAGCTCGATGGACAGAAATTCACCCCTCCACTTT. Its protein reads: CASSMDRNSPLHF.